A single sample is the source of the 24 T cell receptor beta chains below, sequenced in a study of glioma-infiltrating T cells after dendritic cell vaccination. Time point: after dendritic cell vaccination, including at tumor progression/relapse. Clones were sequenced by immunoSEQ multiplex PCR, and TCRdb holds only the in-frame ones, with some missing. The sample shows 99,000 or so clones, 80% of them seen only once. This specimen consisted of blood, obtained after dendritic cell vaccination. The origin of the receptors is a human donor with glioblastoma.

This clone was seen a handful of times. This chain uses TRBV6-1 with TRBJ2-3; 11 bases line up with TRBD2. The CDR3 extends over 15 amino acids. V was clipped by 2 bases and J by 4 bases; unmatched bases: 2. Germline V gene lookup returns CDR1 MNHNS and CDR2 SASEGT. Written as DNA, the CDR3 is TGTGCCAGCAGTGAATTTAGCGGGGGGGCAGATACGCAGTATTTT. Its translation: CASSEFSGGADTQYF.

This chain links TRBV29-1 with TRBJ1-1; D is possibly TRBD1 (6 bases). The V end was cut by 6 bases, the J end by 5 bases, with 19 bases between. Germline V lookup: CDR1 SQVTM, CDR2 ANQGSEA. CDR3 size: 14 residues. In nucleotides, the CDR3 is TGCAGCGTGCAAGGGGGGGGATTGGGGACTGAAGCTTTCTTT. It translates to CSVQGGGLGTEAFF.

V usage is TRBV6-6 and J usage is TRBJ2-2; perhaps TRBD2 as D (7 bases). This CDR3 comprises 14 residues. Germline V gives CDR1 MNHNY, CDR2 SVGAGI (reference sequence). The ends were cut back, 7 bases at V and 5 bases at J, with 14 bases in the middle. The CDR3: CASKGGHVTGELFF. DNA of the CDR3: TGTGCCAGCAAGGGGGGGCATGTGACCGGGGAGCTGTTTTTT.

The V gene is TRBV6-1, the J gene TRBJ1-2; TRBD1 agrees at 8 bases. The V gene's germline CDR1 is MNHNS and CDR2 SASEGT. The CDR3 spans 13 residues. V shed 7 bases and J 4 bases; nucleotides not matched to a gene: 5. The CDR3 coding sequence is TGTGCCAGCAAGACTGGACAGGGCTATGGCTACACCTTC. Protein sequence: CASKTGQGYGYTF.

The chain recombines TRBV6-5 with TRBJ2-2; TRBD1 might be the D (6 bases). This CDR3 is built from 12 residues. In germline, CDR1 is MNHEY, CDR2 SVGAGI. V lost 9 bases, J lost 6 bases, and 11 bases lay in between. The DNA of the CDR3 is TGTGCCAGTAACAGGGTTGCCGGGGAGCTGTTTTTT. This sequence encodes CASNRVAGELFF.

The chain uses TRBV5-1 and TRBJ2-4, with 8 nucleotides matching TRBD1. The junction had 2 bases not matched to a gene; V was cut back by 2 bases and J by 7 bases. There are 13 residues in the CDR3. The germline V gene encodes CDR1 SGHRS and CDR2 YFSETQ. The CDR3 spells CASSFRTGNIQYF. CDR3 coding DNA: TGCGCCAGCAGCTTTAGGACAGGGAACATTCAGTACTTC.

This clone has only a few counts. The chain recombines TRBV19 with TRBJ1-1, with 9 bases identical to TRBD1. Trimming cost V 7 bases and J 4 bases; bases outside gene matches: 7. Germline CDR1 is LNHDA and CDR2 is SQIVND (reference sequence). The length of the CDR3 is 14 residues. In nucleotides, the CDR3 is TGTGCCAGTATCAGGGACAGGGCGGCCACTGAAGCTTTCTTT. Protein product: CASIRDRAATEAFF.

The V and J genes are TRBV6-4 and TRBJ2-2; 15 nucleotides line up with TRBD2. Germline CDR1 and CDR2: MRHNA and SNTAGT. This CDR3 has 17 amino acids. The junction had 4 bases not matched to a gene; V was cut back by 8 bases and J by 0 bases. In DNA, the CDR3 is TGTGCCAGCCGGACTAGCGGGGGGGCCGCGAACACCGGGGAGCTGTTTTTT. It codes for CASRTSGGAANTGELFF.

The V gene is TRBV7-9, the J gene TRBJ1-2, with D uncertain. CDR3 size: 15 residues. V shed 2 bases and J shed 8 bases, with 18 bases lying between them. Germline lookup yields CDR1 SEHNR and CDR2 FQNEAQ (reference sequence). For the CDR3, the DNA is TGTGCCAGCAGCTTACCAGAGCGGGGTTCGGGCGGCTACACCTTC. It specifies CASSLPERGSGGYTF. Looking up the rest from reference TRBV7-9 and TRBJ1-2 gives the full variable domain: DTGVSQNPRHKITKRGQNVTFRCDPISEHNRLYWYRQTLGQGPEFLTYFQNEAQLEKSRLLSDRFSAERPKGSFSTLEIQRTEQGDSAMYLCASSLPERGSGGYTFGSGTRLTVV.

V usage is TRBV9 and J usage is TRBJ2-2; 7 bases map to TRBD1. Germline V lookup: CDR1 SGDLS, CDR2 YYNGEE. The ends lost 0 bases at V and 4 bases at J; junction bases unmatched: 3. CDR3 length equals 15 residues. For the CDR3, the DNA is TGTGCCAGCAGCGTAGCCACAGGGGCCACCGGGGAGCTGTTTTTT. Its translation is CASSVATGATGELFF.

The chain combines TRBV6-1 with TRBJ1-1, with 8 positions matching TRBD1. J was trimmed by 4 bases and V by 5 bases; bases with no gene match: 9. The length of the CDR3 is 15 residues. The germline V gene encodes CDR1 MNHNS and CDR2 SASEGT. DNA of the CDR3: TGTGCCAGCAGTCCCGGACAGGGAGGTCTCACTGAAGCTTTCTTT. Residues: CASSPGQGGLTEAFF.

The rearrangement uses TRBV28 and TRBJ2-3; D is unresolved. V was cut by 3 bases and J by 5 bases, with 12 bases left in between. Germline V gene data show CDR1 as MDHEN and CDR2 as SYDVKM. The length of the CDR3 is 14 residues. The DNA of the CDR3 is TGTGCCAGCAGTTTGAGGCTAGGTGGAGATACGCAGTATTTT. It is translated as CASSLRLGGDTQYF.

The V gene is TRBV6-5, the J gene TRBJ1-3; possibly TRBD1 for D (5 bases). Germline CDR1 and CDR2: MNHEY and SVGAGI. This CDR3 is 16 amino acids long. Trimming stripped 0 bases from V and 2 bases from J, with 11 bases between. CDR3 region: CASSYSPQGTGNTIYF. DNA of the CDR3: TGTGCCAGCAGTTACTCGCCCCAGGGTACTGGAAACACCATATATTTT.

The chain recombines TRBV5-5 with TRBJ1-2, with 12 nucleotides matching TRBD1. The V and J ends lost 4 bases and 4 bases, in that order; junction bases with no gene match: 5. The CDR3 sequence is 15 residues long. Per germline, CDR1 SGHKS and CDR2 YYEKEE (reference sequence). CDR3 residues: CASSQGQGAFYGYTF. The CDR3 DNA reads TGTGCCAGCAGCCAGGGACAGGGGGCGTTCTATGGCTACACCTTC. Using reference TRBV5-5 and TRBJ1-2 for the parts outside the CDR3, the full variable domain is DAGVTQSPTHLIKTRGQQVTLRCSPISGHKSVSWYQQVLGQGPQFIFQYYEKEERGRGNFPDRFSARQFPNYSSELNVNALLLGDSALYLCASSQGQGAFYGYTFGSGTRLTVV.

The chain links TRBV6-5 to TRBJ2-4; unclear D gene. The germline gives CDR1 MNHEY, CDR2 SVGAGI. CDR3 size: 13 residues. V dropped 7 bases and J dropped 3 bases, with 10 bases sitting between them. This chain's CDR3 is CASKVGGKNIQYF. CDR3 sequence (DNA): TGTGCCAGCAAGGTCGGCGGCAAAAACATTCAGTACTTC.

This clone was counted a few times. V is TRBV18 and J is TRBJ2-7, with 7 bases that match TRBD2. Per germline, CDR1 KGHSH and CDR2 LQKENI. V gave up 1 base and J gave up 1 base; unmatched junction bases: 4. This CDR3 has 15 amino acids. This CDR3 reads CASSPLAGKSYEQYF. The CDR3 DNA is TGTGCCAGCTCACCACTAGCGGGCAAGTCCTACGAGCAGTACTTC.

This clone has a single count. V and J are TRBV6-5 and TRBJ1-1; D gene uncertain. Germline lookup yields CDR1 MNHEY and CDR2 SVGAGI. The CDR3 spans 14 residues. V lost 7 bases and J lost 1, with 13 bases in between. CDR3 residues: CASKRPGSNTEAFF. CDR3 bases: TGTGCCAGCAAAAGACCGGGATCGAACACTGAAGCTTTCTTT.

The V call is TRBV10-3, the J call TRBJ2-2; 10 bases are a match to TRBD1. Losses at the gene ends were 6 bases for V and 2 bases for J; bases not matched to a gene: 12. The CDR3 is 18 residues long. The germline V gene encodes CDR1 ENHRY and CDR2 SYGVKD. Here the CDR3 reads CAISDRGHVSINTGELFF. CDR3 nucleotide sequence: TGTGCCATCAGCGACAGGGGGCACGTTAGCATAAACACCGGGGAGCTGTTTTTT.

This sequence joins TRBV13 and TRBJ2-1; 8 bases are a match to TRBD1. V lost 10 bases and J lost 10; bases outside the gene matches: 15. This CDR3 has 14 amino acids. CDR1 is PRHDT and CDR2 is FYEKMQ in the germline V gene (reference sequence). This CDR3 reads CATSAGTGPVEQFF. Written as DNA, the CDR3 is TGTGCCACCTCGGCAGGGACAGGTCCTGTGGAGCAGTTCTTC.

V is TRBV5-8 and J is TRBJ1-3; 7 bases align to TRBD1. Germline CDR1 is SGHTS and CDR2 is YDEGEE. With 6 bases clipped from V and 0 bases from J, the junction kept 6 bases outside the gene matches. The CDR3 contains 15 residues. CDR3 sequence: CASTADRSSGNTIYF. The CDR3 DNA reads as TGTGCCAGCACCGCGGACAGGTCCTCTGGAAACACCATATATTTT.

The chain has TRBV27 and TRBJ2-7; 10 bases match TRBD2. The CDR3 is made up of 15 amino acids. CDR1 is MNHEY, CDR2 SMNVEV, per germline (reference sequence). The trim removed 5 bases at V and 4 bases at J, leaving 8 bases unmatched. The CDR3 DNA sequence: TGTGCCAGCAGTCGGCTAGCGGGAGAGTATTACGAGCAGTACTTC. It yields the protein CASSRLAGEYYEQYF.

This CDR3 is CASSTPEYRAGYFYNEQFF. The CDR3 DNA follows: TGTGCCAGCAGCACGCCCGAATATAGGGCGGGATACTTCTACAATGAGCAGTTCTTC. The rearrangement uses TRBV9 and TRBJ2-1; tentatively, D is TRBD2 (6 bases). Germline V gene lookup returns CDR1 SGDLS and CDR2 YYNGEE. The CDR3 is 19 amino acids. V lost 4 bases and J lost 3, with 26 bases in between. The complete variable domain, with remaining parts taken from reference TRBV9 and TRBJ2-1, reads DSGVTQTPKHLITATGQRVTLRCSPRSGDLSVYWYQQSLDQGLQFLIQYYNGEERAKGNILERFSAQQFPDLHSELNLSSLELGDSALYFCASSTPEYRAGYFYNEQFFGPGTRLTVL.

The V call is TRBV6-5, the J call TRBJ2-7; D gene unclear. The CDR3 loop spans 15 amino acids. CDR1 is MNHEY, CDR2 SVGAGI, per germline. The V and J ends lost 2 bases and 0 bases respectively, with 11 bases between them. This CDR3 is CASSYGQASSYEQYF. The CDR3 nucleotides are TGTGCCAGCAGTTACGGCCAGGCGAGCTCCTACGAGCAGTACTTC.

Only one count was recorded for this clone. V is TRBV7-2 and J is TRBJ1-2, with D possibly matching TRBD1 (5 bases). The V gene lost 1 base and the J gene lost 11 bases, with 11 bases spanning the gap. Germline V gene sequence: CDR1 SGHTA, CDR2 FQGNSA. The CDR3 is made up of 12 amino acids. CDR3 sequence: CASSLDSGRYTF. For the CDR3, the DNA is TGTGCCAGCAGCTTAGATTCAGGGAGGTACACCTTC. Variable domain in full (rest from reference TRBV7-2 and TRBJ1-2): GAGVSQSPSNKVTEKGKDVELRCDPISGHTALYWYRQSLGQGLEFLIYFQGNSAPDKSGLPSDRFSAERTGGSVSTLTIQRTQQEDSAVYLCASSLDSGRYTFGSGTRLTVV.